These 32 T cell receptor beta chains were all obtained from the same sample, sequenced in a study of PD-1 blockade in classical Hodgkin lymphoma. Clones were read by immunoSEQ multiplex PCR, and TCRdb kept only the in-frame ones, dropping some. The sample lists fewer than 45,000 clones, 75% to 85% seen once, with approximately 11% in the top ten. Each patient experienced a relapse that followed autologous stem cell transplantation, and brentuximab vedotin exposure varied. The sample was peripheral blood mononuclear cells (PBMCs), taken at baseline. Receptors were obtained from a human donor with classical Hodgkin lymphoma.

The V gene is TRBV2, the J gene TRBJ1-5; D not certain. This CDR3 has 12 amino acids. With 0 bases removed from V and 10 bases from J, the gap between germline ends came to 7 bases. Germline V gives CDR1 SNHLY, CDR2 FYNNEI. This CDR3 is CASSEAGRPQHF. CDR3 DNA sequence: TGTGCCAGCAGTGAAGCAGGCCGCCCCCAGCATTTT.

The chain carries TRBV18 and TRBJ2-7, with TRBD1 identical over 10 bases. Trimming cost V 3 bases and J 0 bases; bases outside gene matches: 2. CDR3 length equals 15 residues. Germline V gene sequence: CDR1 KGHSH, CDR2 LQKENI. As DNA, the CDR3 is TGTGCCAGCTCACCTGGACAGGGGGACTCCTACGAGCAGTACTTC. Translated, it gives CASSPGQGDSYEQYF. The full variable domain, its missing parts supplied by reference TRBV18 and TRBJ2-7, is NAGVMQNPRHLVRRRGQEARLRCSPMKGHSHVYWYRQLPEEGLKFMVYLQKENIIDESGMPKERFSAEFPKEGPSILRIQQVVRGDSAAYFCASSPGQGDSYEQYFGPGTRLTVT.

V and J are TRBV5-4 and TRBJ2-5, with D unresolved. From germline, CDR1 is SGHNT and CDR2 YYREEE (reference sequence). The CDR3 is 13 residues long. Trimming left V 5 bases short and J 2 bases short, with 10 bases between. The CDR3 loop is CASSPQEQETQYF. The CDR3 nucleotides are TGTGCCAGCAGTCCTCAAGAACAAGAGACCCAGTACTTC.

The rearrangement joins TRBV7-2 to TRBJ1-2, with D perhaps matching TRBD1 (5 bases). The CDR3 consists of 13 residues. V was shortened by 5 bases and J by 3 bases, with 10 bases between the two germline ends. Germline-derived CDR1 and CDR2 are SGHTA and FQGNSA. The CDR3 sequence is CASSVQVDYGYTF. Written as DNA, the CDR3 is TGTGCCAGCAGCGTACAGGTCGACTATGGCTACACCTTC. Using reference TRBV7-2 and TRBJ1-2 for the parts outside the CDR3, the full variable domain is GAGVSQSPSNKVTEKGKDVELRCDPISGHTALYWYRQSLGQGLEFLIYFQGNSAPDKSGLPSDRFSAERTGGSVSTLTIQRTQQEDSAVYLCASSVQVDYGYTFGSGTRLTVV.

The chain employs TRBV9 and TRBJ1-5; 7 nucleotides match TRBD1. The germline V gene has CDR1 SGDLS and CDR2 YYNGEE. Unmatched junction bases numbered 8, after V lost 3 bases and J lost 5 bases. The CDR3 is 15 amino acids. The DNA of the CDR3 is TGTGCCAGCAGCGGAGACACAGGGGTAGATCAGCCCCAGCATTTT. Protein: CASSGDTGVDQPQHF.

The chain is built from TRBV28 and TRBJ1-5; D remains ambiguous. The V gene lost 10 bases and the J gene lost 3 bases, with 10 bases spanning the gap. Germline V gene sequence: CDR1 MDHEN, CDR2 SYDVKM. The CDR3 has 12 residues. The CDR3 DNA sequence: TGTGCCACCCTCGGGAACAATCAGCCCCAGCATTTT. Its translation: CATLGNNQPQHF.

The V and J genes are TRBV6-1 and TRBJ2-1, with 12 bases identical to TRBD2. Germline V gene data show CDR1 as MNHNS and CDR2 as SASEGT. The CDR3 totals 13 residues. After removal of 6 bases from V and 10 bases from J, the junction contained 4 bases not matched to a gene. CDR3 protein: CASRETSGREQFF. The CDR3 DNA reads TGTGCCAGCAGGGAGACTAGCGGGAGAGAGCAGTTCTTC.

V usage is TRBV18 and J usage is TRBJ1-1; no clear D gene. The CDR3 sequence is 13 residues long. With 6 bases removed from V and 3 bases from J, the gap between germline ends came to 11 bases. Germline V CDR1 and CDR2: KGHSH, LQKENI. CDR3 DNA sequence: TGTGCCAGCTCCCCAGGTCTGCACACTGAAGCTTTCTTT. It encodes CASSPGLHTEAFF. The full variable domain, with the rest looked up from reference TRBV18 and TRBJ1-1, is NAGVMQNPRHLVRRRGQEARLRCSPMKGHSHVYWYRQLPEEGLKFMVYLQKENIIDESGMPKERFSAEFPKEGPSILRIQQVVRGDSAAYFCASSPGLHTEAFFGQGTRLTVV.

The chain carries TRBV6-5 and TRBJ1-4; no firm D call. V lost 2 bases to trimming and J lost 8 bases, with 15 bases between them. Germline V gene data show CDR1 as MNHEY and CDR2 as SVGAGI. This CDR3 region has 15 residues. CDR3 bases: TGTGCCAGCAGTTACAAAGTGGCCGTAAAGGAAAAACTGTTTTTT. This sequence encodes CASSYKVAVKEKLFF.

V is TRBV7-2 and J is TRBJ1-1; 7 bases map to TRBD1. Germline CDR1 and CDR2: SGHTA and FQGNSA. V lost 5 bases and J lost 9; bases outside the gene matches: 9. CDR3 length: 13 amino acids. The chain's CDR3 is CASSRGQARKAFF. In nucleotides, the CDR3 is TGTGCCAGCAGCCGAGGACAGGCCCGGAAAGCTTTCTTT.

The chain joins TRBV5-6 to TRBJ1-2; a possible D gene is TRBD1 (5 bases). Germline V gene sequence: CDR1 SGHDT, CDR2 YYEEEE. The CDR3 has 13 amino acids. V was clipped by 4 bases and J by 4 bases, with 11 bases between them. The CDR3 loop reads CASSSWDSYGYTF. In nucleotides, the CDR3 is TGTGCCAGCAGCAGTTGGGACTCCTATGGCTACACCTTC.

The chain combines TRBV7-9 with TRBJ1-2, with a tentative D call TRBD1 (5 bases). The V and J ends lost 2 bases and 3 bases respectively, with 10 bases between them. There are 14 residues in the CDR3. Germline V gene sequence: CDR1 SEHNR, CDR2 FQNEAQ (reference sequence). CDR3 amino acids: CASSLSDKDYGYTF. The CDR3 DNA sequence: TGTGCCAGCAGCTTATCGGACAAAGACTATGGCTACACCTTC.

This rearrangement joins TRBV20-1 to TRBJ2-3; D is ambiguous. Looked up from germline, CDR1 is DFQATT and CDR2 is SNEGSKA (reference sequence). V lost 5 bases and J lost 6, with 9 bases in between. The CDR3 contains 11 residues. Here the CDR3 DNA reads TGCAGTGCTTCACCTAGGGATACGCAGTATTTT. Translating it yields CSASPRDTQYF.

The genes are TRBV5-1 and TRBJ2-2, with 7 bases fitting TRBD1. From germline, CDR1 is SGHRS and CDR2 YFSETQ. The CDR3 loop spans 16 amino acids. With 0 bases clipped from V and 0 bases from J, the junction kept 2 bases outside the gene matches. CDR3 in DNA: TGCGCCAGCAGCTTGGGGGACAGCCCGAACACCGGGGAGCTGTTTTTT. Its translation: CASSLGDSPNTGELFF.

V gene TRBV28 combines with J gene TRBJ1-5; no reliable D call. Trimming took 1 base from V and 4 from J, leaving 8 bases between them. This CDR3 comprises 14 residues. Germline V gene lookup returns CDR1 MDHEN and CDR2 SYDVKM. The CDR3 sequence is CASSLFSGNQPQHF. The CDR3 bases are TGTGCCAGCAGTTTATTCTCGGGAAATCAGCCCCAGCATTTT.

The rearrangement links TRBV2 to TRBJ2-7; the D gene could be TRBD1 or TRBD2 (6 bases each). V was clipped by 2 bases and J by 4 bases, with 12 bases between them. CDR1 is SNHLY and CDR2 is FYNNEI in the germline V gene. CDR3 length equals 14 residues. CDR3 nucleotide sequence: TGTGCCAGCAGTGAAAGGGGGGATCGGTACGAGCAGTACTTC. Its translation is CASSERGDRYEQYF.

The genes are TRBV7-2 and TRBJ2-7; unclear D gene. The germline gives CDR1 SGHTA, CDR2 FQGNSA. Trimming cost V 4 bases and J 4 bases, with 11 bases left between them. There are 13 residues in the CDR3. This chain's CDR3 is CASSSSVPYEQYF. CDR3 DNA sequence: TGTGCCAGCAGCTCCAGCGTGCCTTACGAGCAGTACTTC.

CDR3 residues: CAISAWREDDTTGELFF. Here the CDR3 DNA reads TGTGCCATCAGTGCTTGGCGGGAGGATGATACTACCGGGGAGCTGTTTTTT. The rearrangement joins TRBV10-3 to TRBJ2-2, with 8 positions matching TRBD2. From germline, CDR1 is ENHRY and CDR2 SYGVKD. The CDR3 has 17 residues. V lost 4 bases, J lost 5 bases, and 12 bases stayed unmatched.

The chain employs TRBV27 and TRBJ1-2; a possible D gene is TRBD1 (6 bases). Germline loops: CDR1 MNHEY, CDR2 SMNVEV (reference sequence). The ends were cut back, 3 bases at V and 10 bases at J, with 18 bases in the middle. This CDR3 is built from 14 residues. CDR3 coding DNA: TGTGCCAGCAGTTTCCTGGCCAGGGGAAGTATCTACACCTTC. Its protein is CASSFLARGSIYTF.

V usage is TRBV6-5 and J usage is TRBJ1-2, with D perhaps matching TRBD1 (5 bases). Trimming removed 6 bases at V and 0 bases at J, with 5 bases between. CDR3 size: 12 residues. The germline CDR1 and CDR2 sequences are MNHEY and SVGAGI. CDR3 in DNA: TGTGCCAGCAGGACAGCTAACTATGGCTACACCTTC. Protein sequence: CASRTANYGYTF.

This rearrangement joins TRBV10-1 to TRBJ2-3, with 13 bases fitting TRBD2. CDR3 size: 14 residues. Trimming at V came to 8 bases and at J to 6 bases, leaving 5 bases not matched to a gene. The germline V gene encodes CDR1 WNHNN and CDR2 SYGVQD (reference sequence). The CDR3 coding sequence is TGCGCCAGCGGACTAGCGGGAGAAAGGGATACGCAGTATTTT. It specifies CASGLAGERDTQYF.

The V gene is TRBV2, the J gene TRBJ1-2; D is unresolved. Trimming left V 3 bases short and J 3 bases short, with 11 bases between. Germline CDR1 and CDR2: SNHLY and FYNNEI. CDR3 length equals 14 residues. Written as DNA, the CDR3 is TGTGCCAGCAGTGAGAGTGAAGTTCACTATGGCTACACCTTC. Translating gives CASSESEVHYGYTF.

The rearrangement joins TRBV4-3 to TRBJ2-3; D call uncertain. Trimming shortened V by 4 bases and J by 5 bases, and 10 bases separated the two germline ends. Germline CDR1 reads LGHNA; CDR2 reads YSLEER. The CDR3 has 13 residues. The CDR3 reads CASSRSPLDTQYF. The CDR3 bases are TGCGCCAGCAGCCGATCCCCCTTAGATACGCAGTATTTT.

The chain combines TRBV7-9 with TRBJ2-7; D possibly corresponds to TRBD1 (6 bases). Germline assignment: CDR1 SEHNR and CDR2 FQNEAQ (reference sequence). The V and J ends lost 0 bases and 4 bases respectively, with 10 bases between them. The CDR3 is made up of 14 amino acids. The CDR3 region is CASSLAGARYEQYF. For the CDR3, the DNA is TGTGCCAGCAGCTTAGCGGGGGCGCGTTACGAGCAGTACTTC.

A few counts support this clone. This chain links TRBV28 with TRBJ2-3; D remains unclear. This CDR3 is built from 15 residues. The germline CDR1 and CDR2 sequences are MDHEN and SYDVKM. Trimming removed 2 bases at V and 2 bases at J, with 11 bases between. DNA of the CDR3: TGTGCCAGCAGTTTACCGTCAGAGCTCACAGATACGCAGTATTTT. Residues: CASSLPSELTDTQYF.

CDR3 DNA sequence: TGTGCCAGCAGTGAAGTGAGCACAGATACGCAGTATTTT. This gives the protein CASSEVSTDTQYF. The rearrangement joins TRBV25-1 to TRBJ2-3; D uncertain. The V gene lost 2 bases and the J gene lost 0 bases, with 3 bases spanning the gap. The CDR3 contains 13 residues. The V gene's germline CDR1 is MGHDK and CDR2 SYGVNS.

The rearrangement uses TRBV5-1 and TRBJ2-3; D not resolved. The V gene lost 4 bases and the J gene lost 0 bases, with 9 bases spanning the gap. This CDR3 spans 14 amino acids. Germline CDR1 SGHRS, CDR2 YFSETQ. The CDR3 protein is CASSAYTSTDTQYF. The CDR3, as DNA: TGCGCCAGCAGCGCTTACACTAGCACAGATACGCAGTATTTT.

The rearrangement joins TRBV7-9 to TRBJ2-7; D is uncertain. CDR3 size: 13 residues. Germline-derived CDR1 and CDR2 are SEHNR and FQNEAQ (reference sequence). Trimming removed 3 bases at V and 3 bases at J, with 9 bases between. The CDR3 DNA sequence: TGTGCCAGCAGCTTCGCGGAGAACTACGAGCAGTACTTC. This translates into CASSFAENYEQYF. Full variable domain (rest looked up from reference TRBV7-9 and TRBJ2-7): DTGVSQNPRHKITKRGQNVTFRCDPISEHNRLYWYRQTLGQGPEFLTYFQNEAQLEKSRLLSDRFSAERPKGSFSTLEIQRTEQGDSAMYLCASSFAENYEQYFGPGTRLTVT.

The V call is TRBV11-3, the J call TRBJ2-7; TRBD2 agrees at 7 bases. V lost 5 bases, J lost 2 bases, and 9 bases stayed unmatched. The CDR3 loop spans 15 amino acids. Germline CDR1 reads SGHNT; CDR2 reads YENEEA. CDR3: CASSPPGGRTYEQYF. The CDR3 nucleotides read TGTGCCAGCAGCCCTCCGGGGGGACGGACCTACGAGCAGTACTTC.

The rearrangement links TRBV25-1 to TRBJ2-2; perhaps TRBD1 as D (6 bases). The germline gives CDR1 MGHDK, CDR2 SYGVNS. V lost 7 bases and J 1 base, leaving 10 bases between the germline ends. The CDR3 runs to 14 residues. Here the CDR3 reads CASTPTGNTGELFF. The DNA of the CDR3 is TGTGCCAGCACCCCGACAGGGAACACCGGGGAGCTGTTTTTT.

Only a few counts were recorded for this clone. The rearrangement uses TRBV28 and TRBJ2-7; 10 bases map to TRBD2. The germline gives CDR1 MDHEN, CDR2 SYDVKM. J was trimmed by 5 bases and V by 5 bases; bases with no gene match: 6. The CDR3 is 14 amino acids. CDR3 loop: CASSLAGVLDEQYF. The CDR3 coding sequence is TGTGCCAGCAGTCTAGCGGGAGTCTTGGACGAGCAGTACTTC.

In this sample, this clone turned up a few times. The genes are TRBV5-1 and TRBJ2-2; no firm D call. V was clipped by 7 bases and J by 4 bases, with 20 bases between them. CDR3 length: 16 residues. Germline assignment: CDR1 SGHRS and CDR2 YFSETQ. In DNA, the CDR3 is TGCGCCAGCTGGTTAGGATTTCAAGGAATCACCGGGGAGCTGTTTTTT. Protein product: CASWLGFQGITGELFF.